These 27 T cell receptor beta chains came from one sample sequenced in a study of CD8 T cells in ankylosing spondylitis. From the 5' RACE reads, TCRdb called clonotypes with MiXCR, one entry per CDR3 protein. The table records just over 300,000 distinct CDR3 sequences, 20% to 25% of them present only once. The sample comprised blood, either unsorted or a sorted T cell fraction (not recorded which). The origin of the receptors is a female donor with ankylosing spondylitis or in good health (not recorded which).

This clonotype was seen only a few times. The gene calls are TRBV20-1 and TRBJ2-7; possible D gene TRBD2, 6 bases. CDR1 is DFQATT, CDR2 SNEGSKA, per germline (reference sequence). Trimming cost V 4 bases and J 6 bases, with 19 bases left between them. CDR3 length equals 14 residues. CDR3 coding DNA: TGCAGTGCTACAGGATCGGGGGATAGGGGCGAGCAGTACTTC. Amino acid sequence: CSATGSGDRGEQYF.

V gene TRBV11-2 combines with J gene TRBJ2-3; tentative D call: TRBD2 (5 bases). Germline CDR1 SGHAT, CDR2 FQNNGV. Trimming took off 2 bases at V and 4 bases at J, with 10 bases between the two ends. The CDR3 spans 14 residues. The CDR3, as DNA: TGTGCCAGCAGCTTAATGCATAGCGCAGATACGCAGTATTTT. As protein: CASSLMHSADTQYF.

This clonotype has a handful of counts. This chain links TRBV29-1 with TRBJ1-2; no firm D call. The V end was cut by 7 bases, the J end by 0 bases, with 12 bases between. Germline V lookup: CDR1 SQVTM, CDR2 ANQGSEA. The CDR3 is 13 amino acids. The DNA of the CDR3 is TGCAGCGCCCGGTTCAGAACTAACTATGGCTACACCTTC. Translation: CSARFRTNYGYTF.

A few counts support this clonotype. The chain combines TRBV19 with TRBJ2-7; D gene unclear. Germline V gene sequence: CDR1 LNHDA, CDR2 SQIVND (reference sequence). Trimming cost V 3 bases and J 3 bases, with 3 bases left between them. The CDR3 is made up of 11 amino acids. CDR3 in DNA: TGTGCCAGTAGTATGATCTACGAGCAGTACTTC. It encodes CASSMIYEQYF.

This clonotype has only a few counts. This chain links TRBV7-2 with TRBJ2-1; 7 bases map to TRBD1. Germline V lookup: CDR1 SGHTA, CDR2 FQGNSA. Losses at the gene ends were 6 bases for V and 0 bases for J; bases not matched to a gene: 8. The CDR3 is 16 amino acids. Here the CDR3 reads CASRPDRRSSYNEQFF. CDR3 nucleotides: TGTGCCAGCAGGCCGGACAGGCGAAGCTCCTACAATGAGCAGTTCTTC.

CDR3 DNA sequence: TGCAGTGCCTACCAAAGGACCCAGTACTTC. This encodes CSAYQRTQYF. The chain has TRBV20-1 and TRBJ2-5; D is unresolved. Germline V gene lookup returns CDR1 DFQATT and CDR2 SNEGSKA (reference sequence). The length of the CDR3 is 10 residues. Trimming pared 6 bases from V and 7 bases from J, leaving 9 bases between.

The chain is built from TRBV6-1 and TRBJ2-2, with D possibly being TRBD1 (5 bases). Trimming cost V 1 base and J 2 bases, with 8 bases left between them. This CDR3 spans 15 amino acids. CDR1 and CDR2 from the germline V gene are MNHNS and SASEGT. The DNA of the CDR3 is TGTGCCAGCAGTGAAGGGCAGGGAAACACCGGGGAGCTGTTTTTT. Its protein product is CASSEGQGNTGELFF.

The chain uses TRBV10-3 and TRBJ2-7; a weak D match, TRBD2 (6 bases). The CDR3 is made up of 14 amino acids. Trimming shortened V by 10 bases and J by 3 bases, and 19 bases separated the two germline ends. CDR1 is ENHRY, CDR2 SYGVKD, per germline. The CDR3 nucleotides read TGTGCCACTCGGGAGCCGGGACTGATCTACGAGCAGTACTTC. Translated: CATREPGLIYEQYF.

J is TRBJ2-1 and V is TRBV29-1, with 7 nucleotides matching TRBD2. This CDR3 is built from 15 residues. Germline trimming cut 4 bases from V and 5 bases from J; bases unmatched to any gene: 11. Germline values: CDR1 SQVTM, CDR2 ANQGSEA. The CDR3 DNA follows: TGCAGCGTTGCAGCCCGGGGGGTCAAGAACAATGAGCAGTTCTTC. Translating it yields CSVAARGVKNNEQFF.

On this clonotype itself: Possible read error: a much larger clone is one base away. The V call is TRBV10-2, the J call TRBJ2-1; D possibly corresponds to TRBD2 (6 bases). The CDR3 is made up of 18 amino acids. CDR1 and CDR2 from the germline V gene are WSHSY and SAAADI. The CDR3 loop reads CASSGAGPAPTMDNERFF. CDR3 nucleotide sequence: TGCGCCAGCAGTGGGGCGGGACCAGCACCCACCATGGATAATGAGCGGTTCTTC.

The chain links TRBV27 to TRBJ2-3; 11 bases are shared with TRBD2. CDR1 and CDR2 (germline): MNHEY, SMNVEV (reference sequence). V lost 6 bases, J lost 3 bases, and 8 bases stayed unmatched. The CDR3 is 16 amino acids. The CDR3 sequence: CASSEPTSGGTDTQYF. CDR3 bases: TGTGCCAGCAGCGAACCCACTAGCGGGGGAACAGATACGCAGTATTTT.

This clonotype was seen many times. The chain recombines TRBV7-6 with TRBJ2-5; 10 bases agree with TRBD2. The CDR3 has 14 residues. V gave up 5 bases and J gave up 4 bases; unmatched junction bases: 4. Germline V CDR1 and CDR2: SGHVS, FNYEAQ. The CDR3 here is CASSHRLAGETQYF. CDR3 DNA sequence: TGTGCCAGCAGCCACCGACTAGCGGGAGAGACCCAGTACTTC.

V and J are TRBV20-1 and TRBJ2-5; D may match TRBD1 or TRBD2 (5 bases each). The germline gives CDR1 DFQATT, CDR2 SNEGSKA (reference sequence). V lost 3 bases to trimming and J lost 5 bases, with 16 bases between them. There are 14 residues in the CDR3. CDR3 region: CSASLTGTIETQYF. In nucleotides, the CDR3 is TGCAGTGCTAGCCTAACCGGGACCATTGAGACCCAGTACTTC.

This clonotype was recorded many times. CDR3 protein: CSASGAGGQETQYF. The CDR3, as DNA: TGCAGTGCTAGTGGAGCGGGAGGTCAAGAGACCCAGTACTTC. The V call is TRBV20-1, the J call TRBJ2-5; 9 bases fit TRBD2. V was clipped by 3 bases and J by 2 bases; unmatched bases: 4. Per germline, CDR1 DFQATT and CDR2 SNEGSKA (reference sequence). The CDR3 consists of 14 residues.

This clonotype occurred a few times. The chain uses TRBV12-3 or TRBV12-4 and TRBJ1-1; D remains ambiguous. V shed 6 bases and J shed 1 base, with 6 bases lying between them. This CDR3 is 12 amino acids long. CDR3 in DNA: TGTGCCAGCAGGCAGGAGAACACTGAAGCTTTCTTT. Translating gives CASRQENTEAFF.

In this sample, this clonotype turned up many times. The rearrangement joins TRBV20-1 to TRBJ1-5; tentative D call: TRBD1 (6 bases). The ends were cut back, 6 bases at V and 4 bases at J, with 13 bases in the middle. The CDR3 is made up of 13 amino acids. The germline V gene encodes CDR1 DFQATT and CDR2 SNEGSKA (reference sequence). The CDR3 region has the DNA TGCAGTGCGGGTAGGACAGCTAATCAGCCCCAGCATTTT. Translation gives CSAGRTANQPQHF.

This clonotype came up many times. This chain links TRBV6-5 with TRBJ1-1; the D gene is possibly TRBD1 (5 bases). The germline CDR1 and CDR2 sequences are MNHEY and SVGAGI. The germline V and J ends were trimmed by 2 bases and 5 bases, with 6 bases remaining between them. CDR3 length: 12 amino acids. The CDR3 is CASSYGATEAFF. The DNA for the CDR3 is TGTGCCAGCAGTTACGGGGCTACTGAAGCTTTCTTT.

The rearrangement joins TRBV5-1 to TRBJ2-1; 14 positions match TRBD2. Germline V gene lookup returns CDR1 SGHRS and CDR2 YFSETQ. V gave up 3 bases and J gave up 6 bases; unmatched junction bases: 5. The CDR3 consists of 16 residues. The CDR3 sequence is CASSSGTSGSLNEQFF. In nucleotides, the CDR3 is TGCGCCAGCAGCTCCGGGACTAGCGGGAGCCTCAATGAGCAGTTCTTC.

Only a few counts were recorded for this clonotype. The rearrangement links TRBV6-6 to TRBJ2-5; D gene ambiguous. V was clipped by 2 bases and J by 4 bases, with 8 bases between them. CDR3 length equals 13 residues. Per the germline V gene, CDR1 is MNHNY and CDR2 is SVGAGI (reference sequence). The CDR3 DNA sequence: TGTGCCAGCAGTTACGCTCGGAGAGAGACCCAGTACTTC. This sequence encodes CASSYARRETQYF.

This rearrangement joins TRBV6-1 to TRBJ2-4; 14 positions match TRBD2. The CDR3 extends over 19 amino acids. Germline-derived CDR1 and CDR2 are MNHNS and SASEGT. V lost 6 bases to trimming and J lost 0 bases; unmatched junction nucleotides: 10. The CDR3 reads CASSQGLAGEGGAKNIQYF. The CDR3 DNA reads as TGTGCCAGCAGCCAGGGACTAGCGGGAGAGGGGGGAGCCAAAAACATTCAGTACTTC.

This chain joins TRBV6-5 and TRBJ2-1, with TRBD2 matching 7 bases. V shed 7 bases and J 6 bases; nucleotides not matched to a gene: 12. Germline values: CDR1 MNHEY, CDR2 SVGAGI. CDR3 length equals 15 residues. Here the CDR3 reads CASKLVLAEPNEQFF. The CDR3 nucleotides read TGTGCCAGCAAGTTGGTCCTAGCGGAACCCAATGAGCAGTTCTTC.

This clonotype was observed a handful of times. V and J are TRBV20-1 and TRBJ2-1, with D possibly matching TRBD1 (6 bases). This CDR3 has 14 residues. The germline V gene has CDR1 DFQATT and CDR2 SNEGSKA (reference sequence). Trimming stripped 4 bases from V and 5 bases from J, with 15 bases between. CDR3 nucleotides: TGCAGTGCTACCCCGAGGGGGTGGGACAATGAGCAGTTCTTC. Amino acids: CSATPRGWDNEQFF.

V is TRBV19 and J is TRBJ2-7; perhaps TRBD2 as D (6 bases). Germline V lookup: CDR1 LNHDA, CDR2 SQIVND (reference sequence). The CDR3 has 14 residues. Deletions cut 7 bases from V and 2 bases from J, with 15 bases between. The CDR3 region has the DNA TGTGCCAGTACGGCACAAGCGGGTCCCTACGAGCAGTACTTC. Its protein product is CASTAQAGPYEQYF.

The chain recombines TRBV21-1 with TRBJ2-5; the table names TRBD2, a call not compared with the DNA. TRBV21-1 is reported as a pseudogene. The CDR3 totals 11 residues. DNA for the CDR3: TGTGCCAGGGCGGGGAGGGAGACCCAGTACTTC. This encodes CARAGRETQYF.

The chain links TRBV6-5 to TRBJ2-5; tentatively, D is TRBD1 (5 bases). This CDR3 is 14 amino acids long. Trimming removed 2 bases from V and 5 bases from J, with 12 bases in between. The germline gives CDR1 MNHEY, CDR2 SVGAGI. In DNA form, the CDR3 reads TGTGCCAGCAGTTACGAAGGGGTTCGGGAGACCCAGTACTTC. This gives the protein CASSYEGVRETQYF.

This clonotype showed up just a few times. The rearrangement uses TRBV30 and TRBJ1-2, with D possibly matching TRBD1 (6 bases). With 7 bases removed from V and 4 bases from J, the gap between germline ends came to 13 bases. This CDR3 is 12 amino acids long. Looked up from germline, CDR1 is GTSNPN and CDR2 is SVGIG (reference sequence). The CDR3 DNA reads as TGTGCCTCTCGACAGGCCCGCTATGGCTACACCTTC. Amino acid sequence: CASRQARYGYTF. Based on the CDR3 plus reference TRBV30 and TRBJ1-2, the full variable domain is SQTIHQWPATLVQPVGSPLSLECTVEGTSNPNLYWYRQAAGRGLQLLFYSVGIGQISSEVPQNLSASRPQDRQFILSSKKLLLSDSGFYLCASRQARYGYTFGSGTRLTVV.

This clonotype was observed a few times. V usage is TRBV20-1 and J usage is TRBJ1-6; D is ambiguous. V was clipped by 0 bases and J by 10 bases, with 16 bases between them. The CDR3 extends over 15 amino acids. Germline CDR1 is DFQATT and CDR2 is SNEGSKA (reference sequence). The CDR3 loop reads CSARERGLSGSPLHF. The CDR3 DNA follows: TGCAGTGCTAGAGAACGAGGGTTGAGCGGATCACCCCTCCACTTT.